Given below is one T cell receptor beta chain in context. The record originates from a study of blood T cell repertoires in COVID-19. Study-wide background: T cells, B-cell-depleted T cells, or PBMCs supplied cDNA or gDNA.

Original processing notes: Estimation of nucleated cell counts relied on the amplification of reference gene primers. Measured with immunoSEQ multiplex PCR; TCRdb has only the in-frame clones, and not every one. V and J calls and clone size follow that table, whereas D and trimming were derived from the DNA. The table has a few hundred thousand clones, about nine tenths seen once. From germline, CDR1 is SQVTM and CDR2 ANQGSEA. This CDR3 comprises 12 residues. V trimming: 8 bases; J trimming: 4 bases; junction bases outside the gene matches: 7. The TCR was taken from a young man who had recovered from COVID-19. The sequenced sample consisted of PBMCs or T cells enriched from blood (not recorded which). The chain uses TRBV29-1 and TRBJ1-1; 7 bases fit TRBD1. CDR3 loop: CSYRGQSTEAFF. In DNA, the CDR3 is TGCAGCTACAGGGGTCAAAGCACTGAAGCTTTCTTT.